This passage covers 11 T cell receptor beta chains from one sample sequenced in a study of shared clonotypes between healthy human individuals. Assay used: immunoSEQ multiplex PCR; TCRdb lists only in-frame clones, some missing. The data show some 450,000 clones, with roughly 80% seen just once and about 11% held by the top ten. Sequenced material: PBMCs. The source of these receptors is a woman aged 40 to 55 in good health. Some clones in this sample may be carry-over from other donors' samples.

The rearrangement links TRBV15 to TRBJ2-1; D is possibly TRBD1 (6 bases). Trimming stripped 2 bases from V and 1 base from J, with 15 bases between. Germline V CDR1 and CDR2: LNHNV, YYDKDF (reference sequence). The CDR3 is made up of 17 amino acids. CDR3: CATSRLQGVKSYNEQFF. CDR3 in DNA: TGTGCCACCAGCAGACTACAGGGAGTAAAGTCCTACAATGAGCAGTTCTTC.

The J gene is TRBJ2-7, the V gene TRBV2, with D perhaps TRBD1 or TRBD2 (6 bases each). V was cut by 4 bases and J by 5 bases, with 12 bases left in between. This CDR3 has 13 amino acids. Germline CDR1 SNHLY, CDR2 FYNNEI. The CDR3 sequence: CASSVQEGDEQYF. As DNA, the CDR3 is TGTGCCAGCAGTGTCCAGGAGGGGGACGAGCAGTACTTC.

CDR3 coding DNA: TGTGCCAGTAGCTTGGACAGGGGGACGTATGGTGGGGCCAACGTCCTGACTTTC. Its translation: CASSLDRGTYGGANVLTF. The rearrangement links TRBV19 to TRBJ2-6; 10 bases map to TRBD1. In germline, CDR1 is LNHDA, CDR2 SQIVND (reference sequence). This CDR3 is built from 18 residues. The J segment lost 3 bases and the V segment lost 6 bases, leaving 11 bases of the junction unmatched.

The chain carries TRBV27 and TRBJ1-5; no clear D gene. The V and J ends lost 6 bases and 7 bases respectively, with 13 bases between them. This CDR3 has 13 amino acids. The germline V gene encodes CDR1 MNHEY and CDR2 SMNVEV (reference sequence). The CDR3 protein is CASSPTPEQPQHF. DNA of the CDR3: TGTGCCAGCAGCCCAACCCCAGAACAGCCCCAGCATTTT.

The rearrangement joins TRBV7-2 to TRBJ1-3, with no clear D. The germline V gene has CDR1 SGHTA and CDR2 FQGNSA. Deletions cut 3 bases from V and 0 bases from J, with 6 bases between. The CDR3 runs to 14 residues. The chain's CDR3 is CASSFTVSGNTIYF. The CDR3 DNA is TGTGCCAGCAGCTTCACCGTCTCTGGAAACACCATATATTTT.

This clone was found a few times. The chain links TRBV28 to TRBJ1-1; D not certain. Trimming pared 5 bases from V and 3 bases from J, leaving 16 bases between. The CDR3 has 15 amino acids. Germline CDR1 and CDR2: MDHEN and SYDVKM. The CDR3 region has the DNA TGTGCCAGCAGTCCACCTTCGGGTTCCTACACTGAAGCTTTCTTT. It translates to CASSPPSGSYTEAFF.

A note on this clone: A much larger clone differs by one base, so this may be a read error. In the same sample, other DNA sequences code for this CDR3. CDR3: CASSKPRGVGNTIYF. CDR3 nucleotide sequence: TGTGCCAGCAGCAAACCCCGAGGGGTTGGAAACACCATATATTTT. The chain links TRBV21-1 to TRBJ1-3. TRBV21-1 constitutes a pseudogene. The CDR3 runs to 15 residues.

This clone appeared many times. This chain connects TRBV28 to TRBJ1-5, with a tentative D call TRBD1 (5 bases). The germline CDR1 and CDR2 sequences are MDHEN and SYDVKM. V shed 2 bases and J shed 4 bases, with 15 bases lying between them. This CDR3 comprises 16 residues. As DNA, the CDR3 is TGTGCCAGCAGTTTACGGGGCAGGAGGGGTAATCAGCCCCAGCATTTT. It specifies CASSLRGRRGNQPQHF.

The chain combines TRBV7-9 with TRBJ2-7; weak D call: TRBD2 (7 bases). This CDR3 contains 15 residues. Trimming left V 6 bases short and J 5 bases short, with 20 bases between. Per the germline V gene, CDR1 is SEHNR and CDR2 is FQNEAQ (reference sequence). The CDR3 DNA follows: TGTGCCAGCAGGACAGGTAACGGGAGGTACCACGAGCAGTACTTC. Translated, it gives CASRTGNGRYHEQYF.

The J gene is TRBJ2-3, the V gene TRBV4-1, with D perhaps TRBD1 (6 bases). From germline, CDR1 is MGHRA and CDR2 YSYEKL. There are 15 residues in the CDR3. Trimming stripped 4 bases from V and 0 bases from J, with 11 bases between. CDR3 sequence (DNA): TGCGCCAGCAGCCGAAGGACAGACAGCACAGATACGCAGTATTTT. This translates into CASSRRTDSTDTQYF.

The chain has TRBV6-4 and TRBJ2-4; TRBD2 matches 12 bases. The CDR3 is made up of 21 amino acids. Germline CDR1 MRHNA, CDR2 SNTAGT. The J segment lost 2 bases and the V segment lost 1 base, leaving 15 bases of the junction unmatched. The CDR3 loop is CASSDFPGLAGKRGPKNIQYF. The DNA for the CDR3 is TGTGCCAGCAGTGACTTTCCGGGACTAGCGGGCAAGAGGGGCCCCAAAAACATTCAGTACTTC.